These T cell receptor beta chains were read from a single sample in a study of ipilimumab plus nivolumab after autologous stem cell transplantation. Clones were sequenced by immunoSEQ multiplex PCR, and TCRdb holds only the in-frame ones, with some missing. The sample includes around 84,000 clones, 83% of them seen just once. The sample in question was PBMCs, obtained in a trial of ipilimumab plus nivolumab as post-transplant consolidation. These receptors were collected from a male donor with diffuse large B-cell lymphoma. The CDR3 runs from the conserved cysteine through the conserved F or W. The D gene is left open where the match is weak. The size field is filled for only some rows; it gives once, few, many or a size class.

d_gene	v_gene	j_gene	abundance	CDR3aa	CDR3nt
.	TRBV7-9	TRBJ1-6	.	CASSLDSVASPLHF	TGTGCCAGCAGCTTAGACTCCGTAGCTTCACCCCTCCACTTT
TRBD1	TRBV5-1	TRBJ2-1	.	CASRLTGANRPNEQFF	TGCGCCAGCAGGTTGACAGGGGCCAACCGACCGAATGAGCAGTTCTTC
.	TRBV7-9	TRBJ1-2	.	CASTPRGQGFYGYTF	TGTGCCAGCACCCCTAGGGGCCAGGGATTTTATGGCTACACCTTC
.	TRBV7-8	TRBJ2-7	once	CASSPQGGASPYEQYF	TGTGCCAGCAGCCCCCAGGGCGGGGCGTCCCCCTACGAGCAGTACTTC
TRBD2	TRBV9	TRBJ2-5	.	CASSTAGAGGLETQYF	TGTGCCAGCAGCACCGCGGGGGCGGGGGGGCTTGAGACCCAGTACTTC
.	TRBV10-2	TRBJ2-7	many	CASSGGHEQYF	TGCGCCAGCAGTGGGGGCCACGAGCAGTACTTC
TRBD2	TRBV4-2	TRBJ2-1	.	CASSQVSLAGANSYNEQFF	TGTGCCAGCAGCCAAGTCTCACTAGCGGGGGCTAACTCCTACAATGAGCAGTTCTTC
TRBD1	TRBV5-4	TRBJ2-7	few	CASSLGQGHYYEQYF	TGTGCCAGCAGCCTGGGACAGGGCCATTACTACGAGCAGTACTTC
TRBD2	TRBV7-6	TRBJ2-7	.	CASSLEAGGTLEQYF	TGTGCCAGCAGCTTGGAAGCGGGGGGAACTCTCGAGCAGTACTTC
.	TRBV11-2	TRBJ2-3	.	CASSQYRGTQYF	TGTGCCAGCAGCCAATATAGGGGTACGCAGTATTTT
.	TRBV2	TRBJ2-1	.	CASSSDLSSYNEQFF	TGTGCCAGCAGTTCGGACCTGAGCTCCTACAATGAGCAGTTCTTC
.	TRBV27	TRBJ2-5	.	CASSLWDRETQYF	TGTGCCAGCAGTTTGTGGGACCGCGAGACCCAGTACTTC
TRBD1	TRBV6-6	TRBJ1-2	few	CAIWTGVGYTF	TGTGCCATCTGGACAGGGGTAGGCTACACCTTC
TRBD2	TRBV5-1	TRBJ2-2	few	CASNPGGGLTGELFF	TGCGCCAGCAACCCGGGAGGGGGACTCACCGGGGAGCTGTTTTTT
.	TRBV10-3	TRBJ2-1	.	CAISGGSNNEQFF	TGTGCCATCAGTGGGGGCAGCAACAATGAGCAGTTCTTC
.	TRBV13	TRBJ2-7	.	CASSLYYAEQYF	TGTGCCAGCAGCCTCTACTACGCCGAGCAGTACTTC
TRBD1	TRBV2	TRBJ1-1	.	CASSTGQVNTEAFF	TGTGCCAGCAGCACGGGACAGGTAAACACTGAAGCTTTCTTT
.	TRBV18	TRBJ2-6	.	CASSPGFGSGANVLTF	TGTGCCAGCTCACCGGGATTCGGCTCTGGGGCCAACGTCCTGACTTTC
TRBD1	TRBV5-6	TRBJ2-5	.	CASSFVTGEIGQETQYF	TGTGCCAGCAGCTTTGTAACAGGGGAAATTGGCCAAGAGACCCAGTACTTC
.	TRBV29-1	TRBJ2-6	.	CSVESPAGANVLTF	TGCAGCGTTGAATCCCCGGCTGGGGCCAACGTCCTGACTTTC
TRBD2	TRBV29-1	TRBJ2-2	.	CSVGWEGLSGELFF	TGCAGCGTGGGGTGGGAGGGTCTCTCCGGGGAGCTGTTTTTT
.	TRBV5-1	TRBJ1-2	.	CASSLGSANGYTF	TGCGCCAGCAGCTTGGGGTCAGCTAATGGCTACACCTTC
.	TRBV18	TRBJ1-1	.	CASHQGLGTEAFF	TGTGCCAGCCACCAAGGATTGGGGACTGAAGCTTTCTTT
TRBD1	TRBV5-6	TRBJ2-1	.	CASSLTGTGAYNEQFF	TGTGCCAGCAGCCTCACCGGGACAGGGGCCTACAATGAGCAGTTCTTC
TRBD1	TRBV5-6	TRBJ1-1	.	CASSLSGGQGTFTEAFF	TGTGCCAGCAGCTTATCTGGGGGACAGGGAACATTCACTGAAGCTTTCTTT
.	TRBV19	TRBJ1-1	.	CASSTGGVGNTEAFF	TGTGCCAGTAGTACGGGTGGGGTCGGGAACACTGAAGCTTTCTTT
.	TRBV14	TRBJ1-2	.	CASSQDVRFGYTF	TGTGCCAGCAGCCAAGATGTTCGGTTCGGCTACACCTTC
TRBD1	TRBV19	TRBJ1-4	.	CASSIAHRGATNEKLFF	TGTGCCAGTAGTATAGCTCACAGGGGTGCAACTAATGAAAAACTGTTTTTT
.	TRBV7-6	TRBJ2-2	.	CASSRSQSGELFF	TGTGCCAGCAGCCGATCGCAGTCAGGGGAGCTGTTTTTT
.	TRBV5-4	TRBJ1-1	.	CASSVDPNTEAFF	TGTGCCAGCAGCGTGGACCCGAACACTGAAGCTTTCTTT
.	TRBV29-1	TRBJ2-1	.	CSGRTVSDNEQFF	TGCAGCGGTCGGACAGTATCGGACAATGAGCAGTTCTTC
.	TRBV5-1	TRBJ2-5	.	CASGTGSTQETQYF	TGCGCCTCAGGAACAGGCAGCACACAAGAGACCCAGTACTTC
.	TRBV2	TRBJ1-4	.	CASTETTTNEKLFF	TGTGCCAGCACCGAGACAACAACTAATGAAAAACTGTTTTTT
TRBD1	TRBV6-1	TRBJ1-5	few	CASILGGWGNQPQHF	TGTGCCAGCATCCTAGGGGGCTGGGGCAATCAGCCCCAGCATTTT
.	TRBV4-3	TRBJ2-2	.	CASSQNSGPATGELFF	TGCGCCAGCAGCCAAAATTCGGGGCCCGCCACCGGGGAGCTGTTTTTT